This TCR beta chain comes out of a study of response to subunit inactivated influenza vaccine. This clonotype was picked up a small number of times. In germline, CDR1 is SGHTS, CDR2 YDEGEE. CDR3 size: 12 residues. V was pared by 4 bases and J by 2 bases, with 5 bases between. Using its own MiXCR run on the RT-PCR reads, TCRdb lists one record per CDR3 protein. Counted here are 150,000 to 200,000 distinct CDR3 sequences, more than 10% occurring once; the ten biggest clones make up about 31%. The same specimen was also included in a second study, on T cells expressing NK-cell markers. That paper adds: cDNA encoding TCR beta was synthesized via 5'RACE template switching incorporating UMIs. In four donors, dominant clonotypes made up about 25-60.1% of CD3+CD56-NKG2C+ cells.

The chain combines TRBV5-8 with TRBJ2-3; D unclear. This TCR came from a man aged 45-65 years who received an inactivated influenza vaccine. Sequenced here: CD8+ T cells sorted from PBMCs, sampled roughly 12 days after vaccination. CDR3 loop: CASSIPTDTQYF. The CDR3, as DNA: TGTGCCAGCAGCATACCCACAGATACGCAGTATTTT.